The T cell receptor beta chain described here comes from a study of cytomegalovirus exposure and HLA in healthy donors. Profiling relied on immunoSEQ multiplex PCR, and the TCRdb table lists in-frame clones only, not all of them. The sample holds 220,000 or so clones, approximately 83% seen once. The germline CDR1 and CDR2 sequences are SNHLY and FYNNEI. The V end lost 8 bases, the J end lost 1 base, and 17 bases lay between the germline ends. The CDR3 extends over 15 amino acids. Study-level results: The study listed about 150 cytomegalovirus-associated TCR beta chains. Most TCRs appeared rarely, but some public TCRs recurred in many donors.

As concerns this clone: Its antigen remains unidentified.

The sequence came from a woman in her twenties or thirties in good health and CMV-seropositive. The V gene is TRBV2, the J gene TRBJ2-5; D possibly uses TRBD1 or TRBD2 (5 bases each). Sequenced input: PBMCs. Here the CDR3 reads CASSPRERRQETQYF. CDR3 sequence (DNA): TGTGCCAGCTCCCCCAGGGAGAGGCGCCAAGAGACCCAGTACTTC.